This T cell receptor (beta chain) was recovered during a study of blood T cell repertoires in COVID-19. Study-level information: The United States, Italy and Spain were the sources of the acute and convalescent COVID-19 samples. Sources were T cells, B-cell-depleted T cells, or PBMCs; the material itself was cDNA or gDNA.

As processed by the authors: Researchers report that nucleated cell counts were estimated from reference gene primer amplification. Clones were sequenced by immunoSEQ multiplex PCR, and TCRdb holds only the in-frame ones, with some missing. Clone size and the V and J calls come from that table; the DNA yielded D and trimming. Among 150,000 to 200,000 clones, approximately 90% were seen once, and the ten largest hold around 1.6%. Remarks on this clone: A junction boundary mismatches the germline segment, possibly from a read error.

The source is a woman in her forties or fifties with acute or convalescent COVID-19. Specimen: peripheral blood.

The DNA of the CDR3 is TGTGCCAGCACTAACGCCAGGACATTAATCTTC. Protein sequence: CASTNARTLIF. The rearrangement uses TRBV2 and TRBJ1-2; D is possibly TRBD1 (5 bases). The length of the CDR3 is 11 residues. The germline CDR1 and CDR2 sequences are SNHLY and FYNNEI.